This T cell receptor (beta chain) comes out of a study of low-dose radiotherapy and immunotherapy resistance in tumors. Priming of first-strand cDNA relied on TRAV- and TRBV-specific primers (covering alpha and beta chains). The authors amplified TCRs for about 18 PCR cycles with a constant-region primer and a V-primer adapter. TCRdb fed the reads into MiXCR, producing one record per CDR3 protein. The repertoire consists of some 57,000 distinct CDR3 sequences, with about 23% occurring once and the leading ten covering roughly 6.7%. CDR1 and CDR2 (germline): LGHNA, YNFKEQ. With 0 bases removed from V and 4 bases from J, the gap between germline ends came to 16 bases. This CDR3 contains 16 residues. This clonotype has ten or more counts. Indicated time point: after trial treatment. As to treatment: LDRT plus nivolumab, ipilimumab, low-dose cyclophosphamide and aspirin (RACIN trial).

The material was PBMCs, obtained after low-dose radiotherapy plus immunotherapy. The receptor was derived from a male donor with prostate cancer. The rearrangement links TRBV4-2 to TRBJ2-7, with TRBD1 as a possible D gene (6 bases). The CDR3 is CASSQDPGQGWYEQYF. CDR3 DNA: TGTGCCAGCAGCCAAGATCCGGGCCAGGGGTGGTACGAGCAGTACTTC.